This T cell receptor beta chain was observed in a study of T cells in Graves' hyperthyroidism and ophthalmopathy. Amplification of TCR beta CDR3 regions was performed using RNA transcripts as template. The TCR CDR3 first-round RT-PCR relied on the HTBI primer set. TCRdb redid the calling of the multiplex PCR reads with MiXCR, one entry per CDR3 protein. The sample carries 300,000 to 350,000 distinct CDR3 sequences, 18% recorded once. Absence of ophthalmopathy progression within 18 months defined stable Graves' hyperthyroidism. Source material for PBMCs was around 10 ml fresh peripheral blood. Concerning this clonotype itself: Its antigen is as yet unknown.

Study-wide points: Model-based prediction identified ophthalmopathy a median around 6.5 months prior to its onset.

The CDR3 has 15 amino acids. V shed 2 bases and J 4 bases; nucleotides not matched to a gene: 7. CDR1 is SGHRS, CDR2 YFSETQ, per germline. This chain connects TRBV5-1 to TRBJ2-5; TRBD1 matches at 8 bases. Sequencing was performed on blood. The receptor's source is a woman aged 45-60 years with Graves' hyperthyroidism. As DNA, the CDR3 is TGCGCCAGCAGCTTCAGGGGGCAATATGGAGAGACCCAGTACTTC. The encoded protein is CASSFRGQYGETQYF. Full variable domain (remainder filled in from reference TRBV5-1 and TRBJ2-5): KAGVTQTPRYLIKTRGQQVTLSCSPISGHRSVSWYQQTPGQGLQFLFEYFSETQRNKGNFPGRFSGRQFSNSRSEMNVSTLELGDSALYLCASSFRGQYGETQYFGPGTRLLVL.